This is a list of T cell receptor beta chains from one sample in a study of vaccination effects on CD4 cells after COVID-19. Their specific antigens are unknown. Assay: immunoSEQ multiplex PCR; the TCRdb copy retains only in-frame clones and omits some. The table includes 75,000 to 100,000 clones, about three quarters detected once. This material consisted of CD4+ T cells from PBMCs cultured with HCoV-OC43 spike peptides, taken after COVID-19 vaccination. The receptors originated from a human donor who received a COVID-19 vaccine. Both conserved end residues are part of each CDR3. A D gene is named only where the DNA matches it firmly. Size tells how often a clone was seen (once, few, many) or the class of an expanded clone, and some rows leave it out.

>TRBV24-1|-|few|TRBJ1-3
TGTGCCACCAGTGATGAACAGGGAAACACCATATATTTT
CATSDEQGNTIYF
>TRBV7-2|TRBD2|-|TRBJ2-3
TGTGCCAGCAGCTTAGCGAGGCGGGGGGGTCGCACAGATACGCAGTATTTT
CASSLARRGGRTDTQYF
>TRBV7-3|-|-|TRBJ1-3
TGTGCCAGCAGCGCCCGTTCTGGAAACACCATATATTTT
CASSARSGNTIYF
>TRBV6-5|TRBD1|-|TRBJ1-1
TGTGCCAGCAGGAGACAGGGGTCCACTGAAGCTTTCTTT
CASRRQGSTEAFF
>TRBV6-6|-|-|TRBJ1-5
TGTGCCAGCAGTGGGGAATATAGCAATCAGCCCCAGCATTTT
CASSGEYSNQPQHF
>TRBV6-5|TRBD1|-|TRBJ1-6
TGTGCCAGCAGTTACGACAGGGCTCACCACTTT
CASSYDRAHHF
>TRBV28|-|once|TRBJ1-1
TGTGCCAGCAGTTTAATTGGGGCGCGCACTGAAGCTTTCTTT
CASSLIGARTEAFF
>TRBV12-3/TRBV12-4|-|-|TRBJ1-2
TGTGCCAGCAGTTTATATGGAGGTGGCTACACCTTC
CASSLYGGGYTF
>TRBV20-1|TRBD1|-|TRBJ1-2
TGCAGTGCTAGTGACAGGGGTAGTGACTATGGCTACACCTTC
CSASDRGSDYGYTF
>TRBV4-1|-|once|TRBJ2-1
TGCGCCAGCAGCCAAAGATCGGGAGTTACGAGTGAGCAGTTCTTC
CASSQRSGVTSEQFF
>TRBV10-2|TRBD1|-|TRBJ1-1
TGCGCCAGCAGTAAGAACGGCCCCGGGACAGAGAACACTGAAGCTTTCTTT
CASSKNGPGTENTEAFF
>TRBV10-3|-|-|TRBJ1-1
TGTGCCATCACTACGACACCTAACACTGAAGCTTTCTTT
CAITTTPNTEAFF
>TRBV7-9|-|-|TRBJ2-1
TGTGCCAGCAGCTTAGCAAAGGATGAGCAGTTCTTC
CASSLAKDEQFF
>TRBV24-1|TRBD2|-|TRBJ2-1
TGTGCCACCAGTGCTAGCGGGGGGCCCAATGAGCAGTTCTTC
CATSASGGPNEQFF
>TRBV19|-|-|TRBJ1-4
TGTGCCAGTAGTGCCAGGACTGGTAAACTGTTTTTT
CASSARTGKLFF
>TRBV30|-|-|TRBJ1-5
TGTGCCTGGAGTGTTCCTACACCTAGCAATCAGCCCCAGCATTTT
CAWSVPTPSNQPQHF
>TRBV5-4|-|-|TRBJ2-5
TGTGCCAGCAGCCCGGGGCCCGGCAGTCAAGAGACCCAGTACTTC
CASSPGPGSQETQYF
>TRBV7-3|-|-|TRBJ1-5
TGTGCCAGCAGCTCGGACCCGAATCAGCCCCAGCATTTT
CASSSDPNQPQHF
>TRBV24-1|-|-|TRBJ2-3
TGTGCCACCAGTGGGGCGGGACAGTTCACAGATACGCAGTATTTT
CATSGAGQFTDTQYF
>TRBV4-1|-|-|TRBJ1-1
TGCGCCAGCAGCCAAGTAGCGCAGGGAGACACTGAAGCTTTCTTT
CASSQVAQGDTEAFF
>TRBV29-1|-|-|TRBJ2-3
TGCAGCGTTGAAGCCCCAGACACAGATACGCAGTATTTT
CSVEAPDTDTQYF
>TRBV1|-|once|TRBJ1-2
TGCACCAGCAGCCAAGATCACCCACGGTCGGACTATGGCTACACCTTC
CTSSQDHPRSDYGYTF
>TRBV5-1|TRBD2|-|TRBJ2-5
TGCGCCAGCAGCCTGACGGGGACTAGCTCGGAGACCCAGTACTTC
CASSLTGTSSETQYF
>TRBV7-9|-|-|TRBJ1-2
TGTGCCAGCAGCACGGACATTAACTATGGCTACACCTTC
CASSTDINYGYTF
>TRBV30|-|-|TRBJ2-4
TGTGCCTGGAGGGGGGTAGGCATTCAGTACTTC
CAWRGVGIQYF